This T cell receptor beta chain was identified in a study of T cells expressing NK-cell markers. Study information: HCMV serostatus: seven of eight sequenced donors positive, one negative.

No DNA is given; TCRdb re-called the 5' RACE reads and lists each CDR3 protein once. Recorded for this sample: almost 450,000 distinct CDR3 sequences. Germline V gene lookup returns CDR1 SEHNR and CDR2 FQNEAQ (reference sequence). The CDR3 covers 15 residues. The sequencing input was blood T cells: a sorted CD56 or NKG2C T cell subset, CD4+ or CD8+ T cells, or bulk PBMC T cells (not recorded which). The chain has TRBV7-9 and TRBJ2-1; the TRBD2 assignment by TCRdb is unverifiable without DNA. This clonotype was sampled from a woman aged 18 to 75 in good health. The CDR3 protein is CASSTSGGVYNEQFF.